The rows below give T cell receptor beta chains drawn from one sample of a study of cytomegalovirus exposure and HLA in healthy donors. Produced via immunoSEQ multiplex PCR; TCRdb's table is partial and in-frame only. In the table there are about 150,000 clones, 70% to 85% of which are singletons. Sequenced sample: PBMCs. These receptors were taken from a man under 40 in good health and CMV-seronegative. CDR3s include the opening cysteine and the closing phenylalanine or tryptophan. D genes are given only for firm matches. Size is stated for part of the rows, as once, few or many counts, or as a class when the clone is expanded.

v_gene	j_gene	abundance	d_gene	CDR3aa	CDR3nt
TRBV5-6	TRBJ1-1	.	TRBD1	CASRRTGANTEAFF	TGTGCCAGCAGACGGACAGGAGCGAACACTGAAGCTTTCTTT
TRBV6-6	TRBJ2-3	few	.	CASSYSTGVTDTQYF	TGTGCCAGCAGTTACTCAACCGGGGTCACAGATACGCAGTATTTT
TRBV4-2	TRBJ1-3	.	.	CASSQDLRMSGNTIYF	TGTGCCAGCAGCCAAGATTTGAGGATGTCCGGAAACACCATATATTTT
TRBV2	TRBJ1-2	.	.	CASNIDGMNYGYTF	TGTGCCAGCAATATCGACGGGATGAACTATGGCTACACCTTC
TRBV9	TRBJ2-5	.	.	CASSALGAQETQYF	TGTGCCAGCAGCGCCTTGGGGGCCCAAGAGACCCAGTACTTC
TRBV6-1	TRBJ2-3	.	TRBD1	CASSGDRVTDTQYF	TGTGCCAGCAGTGGAGACAGGGTCACAGATACGCAGTATTTT
TRBV28	TRBJ1-6	.	TRBD1	CASRPLGTGNNSPLHF	TGTGCCAGCAGACCCCTTGGGACAGGGAATAATTCACCCCTCCACTTT
TRBV7-9	TRBJ2-7	.	TRBD1	CSSSSDRVSSYEQYF	TGTTCCAGCAGCTCCGACAGGGTTTCTTCCTACGAGCAGTACTTC
TRBV15	TRBJ2-5	.	.	CATSRDLKSSETQYF	TGTGCCACCAGCAGAGATCTTAAGAGTTCAGAGACCCAGTACTTC
TRBV18	TRBJ2-7	once	TRBD1	CASSPPDRRYEQYF	TGTGCCAGCTCACCTCCGGACAGGAGGTACGAGCAGTACTTC
TRBV7-2	TRBJ2-3	.	.	CASSSLSTDTQYF	TGTGCCAGCAGCTCTCTCAGCACAGATACGCAGTATTTT
TRBV28	TRBJ2-7	.	TRBD1	CASSVDRGQYF	TGTGCCAGCAGTGTGGACAGGGGGCAGTACTTC
TRBV5-1	TRBJ1-2	.	.	CASSLEEGVYGYPF	TGCGCCAGCAGCTTGGAAGAGGGGGTCTATGGCTACCCCTTC
TRBV27	TRBJ2-5	.	TRBD2	CASSLAGPQETQYF	TGTGCCAGCAGTCTAGCGGGGCCCCAAGAGACCCAGTACTTC
TRBV19	TRBJ1-2	.	TRBD1	CASSPRRSRAGGSDGYTF	TGTGCCAGTAGTCCCCGACGCAGTAGGGCAGGGGGGTCAGATGGCTACACCTTC
TRBV6-1	TRBJ2-7	.	.	CASSSRLGIDEQYF	TGTGCCAGCAGTTCCAGACTAGGTATCGACGAGCAGTACTTC
TRBV28	TRBJ1-1	once	TRBD1	CASSSTTGTEAFF	TGTGCCAGCAGTTCCACGACAGGGACTGAAGCTTTCTTT
TRBV18	TRBJ1-1	few	.	CASSPRGVNTEAFF	TGTGCCAGCTCACCACGCGGAGTGAACACTGAAGCTTTCTTT
TRBV28	TRBJ1-2	.	TRBD1	CASSLAGQGAGYTF	TGTGCCAGCAGTTTAGCGGGACAGGGGGCCGGCTACACCTTC
TRBV15	TRBJ2-5	.	.	CATSSGKGVQETQYF	TGTGCCACCAGCAGCGGAAAGGGGGTCCAAGAGACCCAGTACTTC
TRBV6-5	TRBJ1-1	.	TRBD1	CASSSRQGAEAFF	TGTGCCAGCAGTTCGCGACAGGGGGCTGAAGCTTTCTTT
TRBV6-5	TRBJ2-7	few	.	CASSYSGGHSYEQYF	TGTGCCAGCAGTTACTCGGGGGGGCACTCCTACGAGCAGTACTTC
TRBV28	TRBJ2-3	.	TRBD2	CASRGNSGGLPDTQYF	TGTGCCAGCAGGGGCAATAGCGGGGGGTTGCCAGATACGCAGTATTTT
TRBV5-1	TRBJ1-1	few	.	CASSSGRGTEAFF	TGCGCCAGCAGCTCCGGCAGGGGCACTGAAGCTTTCTTT
TRBV9	TRBJ1-2	.	TRBD1	CASSVDAGTVRGYTF	TGTGCCAGCAGCGTAGATGCGGGGACAGTTAGGGGCTACACCTTC
TRBV6-5	TRBJ2-7	.	.	CASSWGRLSYEQYF	TGTGCCAGCAGCTGGGGGCGATTGTCCTACGAGCAGTACTTC
TRBV30	TRBJ1-1	.	.	CAWSKQRNTEAFF	TGTGCCTGGAGTAAACAGAGGAACACTGAAGCTTTCTTT
TRBV7-2	TRBJ2-7	.	.	CASRPGASYEQYF	TGTGCCAGCCGGCCTGGGGCTTCCTACGAGCAGTACTTC
TRBV10-3	TRBJ2-3	few	TRBD1	CAISPHRGITDTQYF	TGTGCCATCAGTCCGCACAGGGGAATAACAGATACGCAGTATTTT
TRBV28	TRBJ1-5	.	.	CASSFSGTSQPQHF	TGTGCCAGCAGTTTCTCAGGGACTTCTCAGCCCCAGCATTTT
TRBV7-6	TRBJ1-6	once	.	CASSLNSRDNSLLHF	TGTGCCAGCAGCCTTAACAGTCGAGATAATTCACTCCTCCACTTT
TRBV4-3	TRBJ1-2	.	.	CASSQESVPNYGYTF	TGCGCCAGCAGCCAAGAGTCCGTCCCTAACTATGGCTACACCTTC